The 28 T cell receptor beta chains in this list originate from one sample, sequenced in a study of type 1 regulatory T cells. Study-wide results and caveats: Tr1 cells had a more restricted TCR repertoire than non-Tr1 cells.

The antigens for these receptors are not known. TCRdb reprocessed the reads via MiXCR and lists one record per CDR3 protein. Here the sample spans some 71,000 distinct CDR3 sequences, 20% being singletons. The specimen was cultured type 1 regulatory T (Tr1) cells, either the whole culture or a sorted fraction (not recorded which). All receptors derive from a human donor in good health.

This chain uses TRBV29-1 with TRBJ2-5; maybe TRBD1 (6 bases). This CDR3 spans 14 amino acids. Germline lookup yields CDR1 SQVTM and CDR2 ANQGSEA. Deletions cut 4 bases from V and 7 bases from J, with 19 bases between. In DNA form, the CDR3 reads TGCAGCGTTGTGGGACACCCCAAAGAGGGGACCCAGTACTTC. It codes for CSVVGHPKEGTQYF.

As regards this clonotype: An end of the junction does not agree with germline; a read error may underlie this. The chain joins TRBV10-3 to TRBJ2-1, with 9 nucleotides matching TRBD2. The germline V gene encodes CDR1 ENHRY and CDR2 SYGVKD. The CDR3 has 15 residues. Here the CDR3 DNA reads TGTGCCATCAGTGTGTCTAGCGGGACGTACAGTGAGCAGTTCTTC. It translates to CAISVSSGTYSEQFF.

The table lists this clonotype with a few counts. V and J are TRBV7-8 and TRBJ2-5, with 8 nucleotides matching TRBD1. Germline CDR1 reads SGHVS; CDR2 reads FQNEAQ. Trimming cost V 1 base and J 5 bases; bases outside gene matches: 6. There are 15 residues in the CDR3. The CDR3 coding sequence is TGTGCCAGCAGCTTAGTGGCAGGGGGCTGGGAGACCCAGTACTTC. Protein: CASSLVAGGWETQYF.

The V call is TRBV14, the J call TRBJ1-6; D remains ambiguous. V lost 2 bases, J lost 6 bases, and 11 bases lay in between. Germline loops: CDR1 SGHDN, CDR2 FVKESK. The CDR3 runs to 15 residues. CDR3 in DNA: TGTGCCAGCAGCCAAATCCAGAGGGTTAATTCACCCCTCCACTTT. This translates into CASSQIQRVNSPLHF.

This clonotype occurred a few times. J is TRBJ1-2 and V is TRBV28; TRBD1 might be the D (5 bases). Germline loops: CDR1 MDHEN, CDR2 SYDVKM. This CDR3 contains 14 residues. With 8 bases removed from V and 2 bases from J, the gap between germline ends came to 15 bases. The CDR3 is CASLPTGPNYGYTF. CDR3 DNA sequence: TGTGCCAGCCTACCCACAGGCCCCAACTATGGCTACACCTTC.

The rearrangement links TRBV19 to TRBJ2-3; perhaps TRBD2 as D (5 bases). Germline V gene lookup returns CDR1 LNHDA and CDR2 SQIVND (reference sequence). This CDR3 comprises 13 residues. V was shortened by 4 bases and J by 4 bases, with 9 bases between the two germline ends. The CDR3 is CASSTGLSDTQYF. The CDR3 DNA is TGTGCCAGTAGTACCGGACTTTCAGATACGCAGTATTTT.

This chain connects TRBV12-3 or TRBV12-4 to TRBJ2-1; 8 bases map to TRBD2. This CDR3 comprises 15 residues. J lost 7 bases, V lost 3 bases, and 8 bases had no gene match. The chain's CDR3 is CASSFEAGESNEQFF. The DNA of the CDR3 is TGTGCCAGCAGTTTCGAAGCGGGAGAGTCAAATGAGCAGTTCTTC.

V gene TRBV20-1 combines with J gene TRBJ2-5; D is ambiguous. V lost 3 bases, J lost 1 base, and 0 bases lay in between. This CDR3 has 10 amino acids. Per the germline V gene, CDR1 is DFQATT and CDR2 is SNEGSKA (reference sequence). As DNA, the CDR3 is TGCAGTGCTAGCCAAGAGACCCAGTACTTC. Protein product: CSASQETQYF.

The CDR3 spells CSARATPDTQYF. The CDR3 nucleotides are TGCAGTGCCCGGGCGACTCCAGATACGCAGTATTTT. This chain uses TRBV20-1 with TRBJ2-3; D is unresolved. Germline CDR1 and CDR2: DFQATT and SNEGSKA (reference sequence). This CDR3 spans 12 amino acids. V shed 6 bases and J shed 4 bases, with 11 bases lying between them.

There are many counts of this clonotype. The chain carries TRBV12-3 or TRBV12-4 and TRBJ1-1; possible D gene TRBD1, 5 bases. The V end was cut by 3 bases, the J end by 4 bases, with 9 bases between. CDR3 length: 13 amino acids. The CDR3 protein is CASSLAGATEAFF. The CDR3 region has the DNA TGTGCCAGCAGTTTGGCCGGGGCCACTGAAGCTTTCTTT.

CDR3 bases: TGTGCCAGCAGTGACAGGGGGGGTCAGCCCCAGCATTTT. Its translation is CASSDRGGQPQHF. V gene TRBV7-8 combines with J gene TRBJ1-5; 9 bases are a match to TRBD1. V lost 6 bases, J lost 6 bases, and 3 bases stayed unmatched. Germline-derived CDR1 and CDR2 are SGHVS and FQNEAQ. This CDR3 contains 13 residues.

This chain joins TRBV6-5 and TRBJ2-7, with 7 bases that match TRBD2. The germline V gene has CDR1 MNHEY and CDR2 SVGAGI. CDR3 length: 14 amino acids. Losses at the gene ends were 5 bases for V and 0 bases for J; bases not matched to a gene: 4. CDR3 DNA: TGTGCCAGCAGTCTGGCGGGAGTCTCCTACGAGCAGTACTTC. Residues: CASSLAGVSYEQYF.

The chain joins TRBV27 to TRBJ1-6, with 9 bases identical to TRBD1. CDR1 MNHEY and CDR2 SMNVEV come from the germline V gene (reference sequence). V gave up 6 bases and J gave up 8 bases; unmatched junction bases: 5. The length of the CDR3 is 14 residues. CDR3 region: CASRRTGADSPLHF. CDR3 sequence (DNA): TGTGCCAGCAGGAGGACAGGGGCGGATTCACCCCTCCACTTT.

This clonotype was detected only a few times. CDR3: CASSRWTSGSYNEQFF. CDR3 nucleotides: TGTGCCAGCAGCCGTTGGACTAGCGGATCCTACAATGAGCAGTTCTTC. The V and J genes are TRBV7-8 and TRBJ2-1; 10 nucleotides match TRBD2. The CDR3 covers 16 residues. Germline V gene data show CDR1 as SGHVS and CDR2 as FQNEAQ. V shed 5 bases and J 1 base; nucleotides not matched to a gene: 5.

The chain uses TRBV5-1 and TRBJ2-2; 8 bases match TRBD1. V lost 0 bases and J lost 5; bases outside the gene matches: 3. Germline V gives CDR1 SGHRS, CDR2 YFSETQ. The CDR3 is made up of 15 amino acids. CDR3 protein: CASSLEQGATGELFF. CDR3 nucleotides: TGCGCCAGCAGCTTGGAGCAGGGGGCAACCGGGGAGCTGTTTTTT. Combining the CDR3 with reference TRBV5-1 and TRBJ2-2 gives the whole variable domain KAGVTQTPRYLIKTRGQQVTLSCSPISGHRSVSWYQQTPGQGLQFLFEYFSETQRNKGNFPGRFSGRQFSNSRSEMNVSTLELGDSALYLCASSLEQGATGELFFGEGSRLTVL.

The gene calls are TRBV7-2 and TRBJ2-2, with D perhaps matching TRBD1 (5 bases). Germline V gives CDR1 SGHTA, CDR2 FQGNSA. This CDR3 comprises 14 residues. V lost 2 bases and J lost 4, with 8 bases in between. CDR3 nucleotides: TGTGCCAGCAGCTTACCTGGGGCCACCGGGGAGCTGTTTTTT. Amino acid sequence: CASSLPGATGELFF.

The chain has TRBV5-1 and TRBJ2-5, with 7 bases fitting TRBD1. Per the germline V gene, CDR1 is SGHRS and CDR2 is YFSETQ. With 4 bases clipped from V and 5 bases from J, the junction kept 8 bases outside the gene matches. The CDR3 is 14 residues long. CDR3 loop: CASSAYRGRETQYF. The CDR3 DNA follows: TGCGCCAGCAGCGCCTACAGGGGCCGGGAGACCCAGTACTTC.

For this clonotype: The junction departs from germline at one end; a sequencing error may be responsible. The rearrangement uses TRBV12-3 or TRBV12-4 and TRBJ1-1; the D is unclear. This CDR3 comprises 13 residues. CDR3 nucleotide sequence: TGTGCCAGCAGTTTAAACGGCCGGACTGAAGTTTTCTTT. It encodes CASSLNGRTEVFF.

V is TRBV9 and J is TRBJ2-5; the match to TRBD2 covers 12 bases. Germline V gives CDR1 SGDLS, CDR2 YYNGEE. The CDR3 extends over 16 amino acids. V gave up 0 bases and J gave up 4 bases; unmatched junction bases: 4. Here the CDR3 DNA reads TGTGCCAGCAGCGTAGCTAGACTAGCGGGAGTAGAGACCCAGTACTTC. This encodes CASSVARLAGVETQYF. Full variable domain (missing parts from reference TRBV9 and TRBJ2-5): DSGVTQTPKHLITATGQRVTLRCSPRSGDLSVYWYQQSLDQGLQFLIQYYNGEERAKGNILERFSAQQFPDLHSELNLSSLELGDSALYFCASSVARLAGVETQYFGPGTRLLVL.

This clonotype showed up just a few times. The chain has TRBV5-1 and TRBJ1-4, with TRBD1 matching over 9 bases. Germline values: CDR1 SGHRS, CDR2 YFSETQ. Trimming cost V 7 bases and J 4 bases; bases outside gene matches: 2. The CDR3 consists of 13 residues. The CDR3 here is CASRDRDNEKLFF. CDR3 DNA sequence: TGCGCCAGCCGGGACAGGGATAATGAAAAACTGTTTTTT.

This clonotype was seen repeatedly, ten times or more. The CDR3 sequence is CASSYQGHAYEQYF. The CDR3 DNA reads TGTGCCAGCAGTTACCAGGGACATGCCTACGAGCAGTACTTC. V gene TRBV6-5 combines with J gene TRBJ2-7, with a weak D call TRBD1 (6 bases). The V end was cut by 2 bases, the J end by 2 bases, with 10 bases between. Germline lookup yields CDR1 MNHEY and CDR2 SVGAGI. CDR3 length equals 14 residues.

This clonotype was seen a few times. The CDR3 nucleotides read TGCAGTGCTACCATAGCGGGAGCCAAAGAGACCCAGTACTTC. Translated: CSATIAGAKETQYF. The chain combines TRBV20-1 with TRBJ2-5; 9 bases align to TRBD2. Germline-derived CDR1 and CDR2 are DFQATT and SNEGSKA (reference sequence). With 4 bases clipped from V and 3 bases from J, the junction kept 6 bases outside the gene matches. The CDR3 length is 14 residues.

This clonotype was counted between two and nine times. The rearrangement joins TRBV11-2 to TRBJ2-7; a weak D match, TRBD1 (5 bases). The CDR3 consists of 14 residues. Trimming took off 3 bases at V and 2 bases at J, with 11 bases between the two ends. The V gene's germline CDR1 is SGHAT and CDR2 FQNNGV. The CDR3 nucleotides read TGTGCCAGCAGCTTCTCAGGGTTTCCCTACGAGCAGTACTTC. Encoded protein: CASSFSGFPYEQYF.

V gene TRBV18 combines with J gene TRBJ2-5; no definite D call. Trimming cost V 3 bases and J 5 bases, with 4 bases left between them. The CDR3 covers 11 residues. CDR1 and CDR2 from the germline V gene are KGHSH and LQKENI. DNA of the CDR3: TGTGCCAGCTCACCCACGGAGACCCAGTACTTC. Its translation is CASSPTETQYF.

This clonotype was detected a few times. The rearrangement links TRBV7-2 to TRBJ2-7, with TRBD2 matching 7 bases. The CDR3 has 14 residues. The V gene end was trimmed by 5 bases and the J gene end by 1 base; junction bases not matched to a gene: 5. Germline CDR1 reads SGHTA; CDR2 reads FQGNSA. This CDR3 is CASSHRRESYEQYF. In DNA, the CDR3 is TGTGCCAGCAGCCACCGGCGGGAGTCCTACGAGCAGTACTTC.

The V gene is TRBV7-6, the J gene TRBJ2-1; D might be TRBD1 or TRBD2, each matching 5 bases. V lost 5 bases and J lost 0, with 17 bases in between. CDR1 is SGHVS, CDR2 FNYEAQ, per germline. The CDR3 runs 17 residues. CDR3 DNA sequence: TGTGCCAGCAGCCCCTCAACGGGGACGGGCTCCTACAATGAGCAGTTCTTC. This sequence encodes CASSPSTGTGSYNEQFF.

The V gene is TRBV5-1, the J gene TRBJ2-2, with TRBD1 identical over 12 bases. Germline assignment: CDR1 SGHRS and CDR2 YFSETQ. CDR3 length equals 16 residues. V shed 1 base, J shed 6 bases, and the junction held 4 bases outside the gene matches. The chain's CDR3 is CASSLIGTGGPGELFF. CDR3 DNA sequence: TGCGCCAGCAGCTTGATCGGGACAGGGGGCCCCGGGGAGCTGTTTTTT.

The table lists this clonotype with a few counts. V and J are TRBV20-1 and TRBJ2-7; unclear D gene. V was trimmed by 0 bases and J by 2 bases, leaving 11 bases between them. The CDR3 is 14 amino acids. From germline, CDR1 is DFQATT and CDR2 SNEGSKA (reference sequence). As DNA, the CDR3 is TGCAGTGCTAGAGATCCCAGATGGGCCTACGAGCAGTACTTC. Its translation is CSARDPRWAYEQYF.